The 32 T cell receptor beta chains reported below all come from one sample, sequenced in a study of Ad26.COV2.S vaccination and SARS-CoV-2 variants. Regarding treatment: roughly 20 received Ad26.COV2.S at low or high dose, single or two shots; roughly five received placebo; per-sample allocation not given. Day 63 after the first injection of vaccine or placebo was the sampling time. Some clones are missing from TCRdb's copy, which holds only in-frame ones; the method was immunoSEQ multiplex PCR. This sample has 400,000 or so clones, with approximately 90% found just once. The starting material was peripheral blood, obtained in a trial of Ad26.COV2.S vaccine versus placebo. Every receptor here comes from a person aged 18-60 years who received the Ad26.COV2.S COVID-19 vaccine or a placebo.

This sequence joins TRBV2 and TRBJ2-2; no definite D call. This CDR3 spans 12 amino acids. Germline values: CDR1 SNHLY, CDR2 FYNNEI. V shed 4 bases and J shed 3 bases, with 3 bases lying between them. Here the CDR3 DNA reads TGTGCCAGCAGTGTAGACACCGGGGAGCTGTTTTTT. The encoded protein is CASSVDTGELFF.

The chain uses TRBV24-1 and TRBJ1-4, with D maybe TRBD1 (5 bases). The CDR3 runs 14 residues. Germline V gene lookup returns CDR1 KGHDR and CDR2 SFDVKD. V shed 2 bases and J shed 7 bases, with 10 bases lying between them. CDR3 coding DNA: TGTGCCACCAGTGATTCGACAGTCGTTGAAAAACTGTTTTTT. Protein product: CATSDSTVVEKLFF.

The V and J genes are TRBV3-1 (or the pseudogene TRBV3-2) and TRBJ1-2; D is undetermined. The CDR3 is made up of 14 amino acids. V lost 2 bases, J lost 6 bases, and 13 bases lay in between. CDR1 LGHDT and CDR2 YNNKEL come from the germline V gene (reference sequence). CDR3 nucleotides: TGTGCCAGCAGCCAAAGGGCCTTTTTTGATGGCTACACCTTC. Translation: CASSQRAFFDGYTF.

A note on this clone: Distinct nucleotide sequences in the sample also encode this CDR3. This chain links TRBV6-5 with TRBJ2-3, with D unclear. Trimming left V 2 bases short and J 1 base short, with 4 bases between. This CDR3 has 13 amino acids. CDR1 is MNHEY, CDR2 SVGAGI, per germline. CDR3 nucleotide sequence: TGTGCCAGCAGTTACGGGGGCACAGATACGCAGTATTTT. Translation gives CASSYGGTDTQYF.

CDR3 sequence (DNA): TGTGCCAGCAGCTTAAGGACAGAGTCTAACTATGGCTACACCTTC. Its translation: CASSLRTESNYGYTF. The chain employs TRBV7-9 and TRBJ1-2; weak D call: TRBD1 (6 bases). Trimming removed 2 bases at V and 0 bases at J, with 10 bases between. The CDR3 spans 15 residues. Germline V lookup: CDR1 SEHNR, CDR2 FQNEAQ (reference sequence). Based on the CDR3 plus reference TRBV7-9 and TRBJ1-2, the full variable domain is DTGVSQNPRHKITKRGQNVTFRCDPISEHNRLYWYRQTLGQGPEFLTYFQNEAQLEKSRLLSDRFSAERPKGSFSTLEIQRTEQGDSAMYLCASSLRTESNYGYTFGSGTRLTVV.

This chain links TRBV11-2 with TRBJ2-2; D uncertain. The CDR3 spans 12 residues. Germline CDR1 and CDR2: SGHAT and FQNNGV. The V and J ends lost 3 bases and 6 bases respectively, with 5 bases between them. This CDR3 is CASSFRSGELFF. CDR3 coding DNA: TGTGCCAGCAGCTTTCGGTCCGGGGAGCTGTTTTTT.

This chain joins TRBV12-3 or TRBV12-4 and TRBJ1-5; D gene uncertain. This CDR3 spans 13 amino acids. V was pared by 5 bases and J by 0 bases, with 5 bases between. This CDR3 is CASSPNSNQPQHF. For the CDR3, the DNA is TGTGCCAGCAGTCCCAATAGCAATCAGCCCCAGCATTTT.

V and J are TRBV11-3 and TRBJ2-1; TRBD2 agrees at 11 bases. Trimming cost V 6 bases and J 8 bases; bases outside gene matches: 9. The germline V gene has CDR1 SGHNT and CDR2 YENEEA. The CDR3 has 15 amino acids. CDR3 sequence reads: CASSTTSGDGYEQFF. CDR3 nucleotides: TGTGCCAGCAGTACGACTAGCGGGGATGGGTATGAGCAGTTCTTC.

The chain links TRBV7-9 to TRBJ2-7; D is uncertain. V lost 1 base, J lost 3 bases, and 7 bases lay in between. This CDR3 comprises 13 residues. In germline, CDR1 is SEHNR, CDR2 FQNEAQ (reference sequence). CDR3 DNA: TGTGCCAGCAGCTTAGGGTTACTCTACGAGCAGTACTTC. Its protein is CASSLGLLYEQYF.

V gene TRBV9 combines with J gene TRBJ1-2; perhaps TRBD1 as D (6 bases). The CDR3 has 17 residues. Trimming left V 0 bases short and J 7 bases short, with 22 bases between. The V gene's germline CDR1 is SGDLS and CDR2 YYNGEE. Here the CDR3 DNA reads TGTGCCAGCAGCGTAGGGCTCCACAGGGAAAGGGGTAGTGGCTACACCTTC. Residues: CASSVGLHRERGSGYTF.

The chain employs TRBV3-1 (or the pseudogene TRBV3-2) and TRBJ1-4; no definite D call. Trimming shortened V by 8 bases and J by 7 bases, and 8 bases separated the two germline ends. CDR3 length equals 11 residues. CDR1 and CDR2 (germline): LGHDT, YNNKEL (reference sequence). Here the CDR3 DNA reads TGTGCCAGCCTTCTCGCTGAAAAACTGTTTTTT. This sequence encodes CASLLAEKLFF.

This chain connects TRBV10-3 to TRBJ2-3; 7 positions match TRBD1. The CDR3 sequence is 15 residues long. Per germline, CDR1 ENHRY and CDR2 SYGVKD. The trim removed 4 bases at V and 2 bases at J, leaving 6 bases unmatched. The CDR3 DNA sequence: TGTGCCATCAGTGGTACCGGGACAGCCACAGATACGCAGTATTTT. Protein: CAISGTGTATDTQYF.

This chain connects TRBV6-6 to TRBJ1-2; the match to TRBD1 covers 11 bases. From germline, CDR1 is MNHNY and CDR2 SVGAGI (reference sequence). The length of the CDR3 is 13 residues. Germline trimming cut 7 bases from V and 8 bases from J; bases unmatched to any gene: 6. The CDR3 here is CASTQDRGLGYTF. CDR3 nucleotides: TGTGCCAGCACCCAGGACAGGGGGCTGGGCTACACCTTC.

CDR3 DNA: TGTGCCAGCAGCCAGAGGGGCTTTGGAAACACCATATATTTT. Amino acid sequence: CASSQRGFGNTIYF. The rearrangement joins TRBV7-6 to TRBJ1-3; a weak D match, TRBD1 (5 bases). Trimming took off 5 bases at V and 3 bases at J, with 11 bases between the two ends. The germline gives CDR1 SGHVS, CDR2 FNYEAQ. This CDR3 comprises 14 residues.

The CDR3 DNA follows: TGTGCCAGCAGTCGAGGACAGGTCGGTTTCCCTGAAGCTTTCTTT. Translating gives CASSRGQVGFPEAFF. The chain links TRBV6-5 to TRBJ1-1; TRBD1 agrees at 7 bases. Unmatched junction bases numbered 12, after V lost 5 bases and J lost 6 bases. The CDR3 spans 15 residues. Germline assignment: CDR1 MNHEY and CDR2 SVGAGI.

V gene TRBV5-6 combines with J gene TRBJ2-3; 8 bases line up with TRBD1. The V and J ends lost 2 bases and 4 bases, in that order; junction bases with no gene match: 3. This CDR3 comprises 14 residues. CDR1 is SGHDT, CDR2 YYEEEE, per germline. The CDR3 region has the DNA TGTGCCAGCAGCTTCCCGACAGGGGCAGATACGCAGTATTTT. Translated, it gives CASSFPTGADTQYF.

The CDR3 coding sequence is TGTGCCAGTAGTAGCAACAGGGGGTGGTTAGAAGAAAAACTGTTTTTT. Its protein is CASSSNRGWLEEKLFF. The rearrangement joins TRBV19 to TRBJ1-4, with 8 bases fitting TRBD1. Germline CDR1 reads LNHDA; CDR2 reads SQIVND (reference sequence). V dropped 4 bases and J dropped 8; count of bases not matched to a gene: 12. The CDR3 totals 16 residues.

The V call is TRBV15, the J call TRBJ1-4; D gene ambiguous. The CDR3 is made up of 12 amino acids. The ends were cut back, 9 bases at V and 5 bases at J, with 10 bases in the middle. Germline V lookup: CDR1 LNHNV, CDR2 YYDKDF (reference sequence). The CDR3 DNA follows: TGTGCCACAAGAGGCGGGAATGAAAAACTGTTTTTT. This encodes CATRGGNEKLFF.

This clone was seen once. The rearrangement uses TRBV15 and TRBJ1-1, with D possibly being TRBD1 (5 bases). This CDR3 has 16 residues. Trimming pared 3 bases from V and 0 bases from J, leaving 14 bases between. CDR1 LNHNV and CDR2 YYDKDF come from the germline V gene (reference sequence). This CDR3 reads CATSRVTGTMNTEAFF. CDR3 DNA sequence: TGTGCCACCAGCAGGGTCACCGGGACGATGAACACTGAAGCTTTCTTT. The full variable domain, its missing parts supplied by reference TRBV15 and TRBJ1-1, is DAMVIQNPRYQVTQFGKPVTLSCSQTLNHNVMYWYQQKSSQAPKLLFHYYDKDFNNEADTPDNFQSRRPNTSFCFLDIRSPGLGDTAMYLCATSRVTGTMNTEAFFGQGTRLTVV.

As to this clone: This specimen includes other DNA sequences encoding the same CDR3. V usage is TRBV6-4 and J usage is TRBJ2-2; 7 positions match TRBD1. The CDR3 sequence is 14 residues long. V shed 8 bases and J 3 bases; nucleotides not matched to a gene: 6. Germline V lookup: CDR1 MRHNA, CDR2 SNTAGT. Here the CDR3 reads CASRGQGDTGELFF. CDR3 DNA sequence: TGTGCCAGCCGCGGGCAGGGGGACACCGGGGAGCTGTTTTTT.

As DNA, the CDR3 is TGCAGTGCTAGAGGACAGGGTGAGCAGTTCTTC. This sequence encodes CSARGQGEQFF. This chain joins TRBV20-1 and TRBJ2-1; the match to TRBD1 covers 7 bases. The CDR3 loop spans 11 amino acids. V lost 1 base to trimming and J lost 9 bases; unmatched junction nucleotides: 0. CDR1 is DFQATT and CDR2 is SNEGSKA in the germline V gene (reference sequence).

The chain joins TRBV4-1 to TRBJ1-1; 10 bases align to TRBD1. Germline V gives CDR1 MGHRA, CDR2 YSYEKL. With 3 bases clipped from V and 8 bases from J, the junction kept 9 bases outside the gene matches. The CDR3 spans 15 residues. The CDR3 nucleotides are TGCGCCAGCAGCCAGATTTCCGGGACAGGGGAAGAAGCTTTCTTT. Amino acids: CASSQISGTGEEAFF.

A note on this clone: The sample carries other DNA sequences with the same CDR3. The genes are TRBV6-5 and TRBJ1-2; D gene unclear. The CDR3 is 12 residues long. The V end was cut by 0 bases, the J end by 5 bases, with 4 bases between. CDR1 MNHEY and CDR2 SVGAGI come from the germline V gene. CDR3 protein: CASSYSGYGYTF. Written as DNA, the CDR3 is TGTGCCAGCAGTTACTCGGGGTATGGCTACACCTTC.

This rearrangement joins TRBV5-8 to TRBJ2-7; D tentatively reads TRBD1 or TRBD2 (6 bases each). The CDR3 totals 14 residues. V was shortened by 0 bases and J by 6 bases, with 13 bases between the two germline ends. Germline V gives CDR1 SGHTS, CDR2 YDEGEE. In nucleotides, the CDR3 is TGTGCCAGCAGCTTGGCCATCAGGGGAGGCGAGCAGTACTTC. Protein product: CASSLAIRGGEQYF.

The rearrangement links TRBV10-2 to TRBJ2-7, with D perhaps matching TRBD1 or TRBD2 (5 bases each). Per the germline V gene, CDR1 is WSHSY and CDR2 is SAAADI. V lost 0 bases to trimming and J lost 0 bases, with 24 bases between them. CDR3 length: 20 amino acids. Here the CDR3 DNA reads TGCGCCAGCAGTGAGTCGGGTGGGATAGGATCGGGACGGGGCTCCTACGAGCAGTACTTC. Encoded protein: CASSESGGIGSGRGSYEQYF.

This sequence joins TRBV7-8 and TRBJ1-1; the D gene is possibly TRBD1 (5 bases). Germline loops: CDR1 SGHVS, CDR2 FQNEAQ. The CDR3 is 12 residues long. As DNA, the CDR3 is TGTGGGGTGGGGCAAACCGGGGCTGAAGCTTTCTTT. It encodes CGVGQTGAEAFF.

The V call is TRBV7-9, the J call TRBJ2-4; the D call may be TRBD1 or TRBD2 (5 bases each). Trimming removed 1 base at V and 6 bases at J, with 19 bases between. This CDR3 has 17 residues. The germline gives CDR1 SEHNR, CDR2 FQNEAQ (reference sequence). The chain's CDR3 is CASSLEFWRAQGNIQYF. CDR3 coding DNA: TGTGCCAGCAGCTTAGAGTTTTGGCGGGCGCAGGGAAACATTCAGTACTTC.

The genes are TRBV5-8 and TRBJ2-7; D not certain. Trimming removed 3 bases from V and 6 bases from J, with 13 bases in between. Germline loops: CDR1 SGHTS, CDR2 YDEGEE. The CDR3 covers 13 residues. The CDR3 region has the DNA TGTGCCAGCAGCTCTGGGTTTGTCGGCGAGCAGTACTTC. It translates to CASSSGFVGEQYF.

The V call is TRBV24-1, the J call TRBJ1-5, with D perhaps matching TRBD1 (6 bases). The CDR3 extends over 15 amino acids. The germline CDR1 and CDR2 sequences are KGHDR and SFDVKD. The V end lost 3 bases, the J end lost 1 base, and 9 bases lay between the germline ends. CDR3 nucleotides: TGTGCCACCAGTGATAACAGGGCGAGCAATCAGCCCCAGCATTTT. It translates to CATSDNRASNQPQHF.

The chain links TRBV3-1 (or the pseudogene TRBV3-2) to TRBJ2-7; tentative D call: TRBD2 (5 bases). In germline, CDR1 is LGHDT, CDR2 YNNKEL (reference sequence). CDR3 length: 14 amino acids. Between the trimmed V and J ends, which lost 0 bases and 6 bases, there was a span of 12 bases. CDR3 sequence: CASSQDSAGGEQYF. The CDR3 region has the DNA TGTGCCAGCAGCCAAGATTCCGCAGGAGGCGAGCAGTACTTC.

The V gene is TRBV3-1 (or the pseudogene TRBV3-2), the J gene TRBJ1-5; D is ambiguous. V shed 0 bases and J shed 5 bases, with 11 bases lying between them. Germline loops: CDR1 LGHDT, CDR2 YNNKEL (reference sequence). This CDR3 is 15 amino acids long. CDR3 DNA: TGTGCCAGCAGCCAAGATAGACGGAAAGATCAGCCCCAGCATTTT. This encodes CASSQDRRKDQPQHF.

This chain connects TRBV5-1 to TRBJ1-4; D gene uncertain. CDR3 length: 15 amino acids. Deletions cut 7 bases from V and 3 bases from J, with 16 bases between. Germline V gene lookup returns CDR1 SGHRS and CDR2 YFSETQ. The CDR3 nucleotides read TGCGCCAGCTGTATAGGGTTCACAGCTAATGAAAAACTGTTTTTT. Amino acids: CASCIGFTANEKLFF.